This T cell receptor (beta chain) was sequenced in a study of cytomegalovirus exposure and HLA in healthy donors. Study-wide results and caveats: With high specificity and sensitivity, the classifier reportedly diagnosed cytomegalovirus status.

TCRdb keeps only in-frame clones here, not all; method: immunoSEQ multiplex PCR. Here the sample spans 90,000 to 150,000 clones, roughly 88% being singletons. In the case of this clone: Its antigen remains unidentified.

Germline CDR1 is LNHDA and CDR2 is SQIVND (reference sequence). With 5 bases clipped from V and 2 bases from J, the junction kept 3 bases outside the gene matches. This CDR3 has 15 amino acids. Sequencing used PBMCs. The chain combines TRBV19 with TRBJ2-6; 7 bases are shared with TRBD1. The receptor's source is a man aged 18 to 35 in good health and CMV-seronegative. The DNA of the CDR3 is TGTGCCAGTAGTGCCACAGGGGCTGGGGCCAACGTCCTGACTTTC. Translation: CASSATGAGANVLTF.